The present T cell receptor (beta chain) was sequenced within a study of CD8 T cells in Susac syndrome (dated by TCRdb to the late 2010s). Broadly, across the study: Repertoire sequencing was used to test whether CD8+ T cell activation and differentiation in Susac syndrome was antigen driven. The paper as a whole reports these results and caveats: The TCR sequencing and HLA analysis was acknowledged to have included a relatively small number of individuals.

The CDR3, cysteine through phenylalanine, is 13 amino acids long. Just CDR3 DNA is preserved here, 39 bases in frame from base 1. Cut back by 8 bases and 0 bases, the V and J ends lie 10 bases apart. In this sample, this clonotype turned up once. What antigen it recognizes has not been identified. The record has no base qualities; no much larger clone is one base away. One read amounts to weak evidence. RNA was extracted using the RNeasy kit, and about 0.45 to 1 microgram was reverse transcribed with random hexamers. The immunoSEQ multiplex PCR assay, covering 54 Vbeta and 13 Jbeta segments, was used to amplify TCR beta CDR3 regions. PCR amplification bias was corrected by using a synthetic template baseline for primer optimization and computational correction. Per the authors' processing: Reads were annotated to V, D and J genes according to IMGT and were analyzed with immunoSEQ Analyzer, with only productive sequences retained. To calculate clonality, Shannon entropy was normalized by log2 of the number of productive unique sequences and then subtracted from one. For each patient and control, public and private clones were evaluated within the 100 most prevalent clones. Susac-specific clones were defined as absent from healthy and MS cohorts, around 1,000 published viral clones and other ImmuneACCESS disease sequences. TCRdb redid the processing of the public reads, applying fastp at Q25 and MiXCR, and retained in-frame beta chains. Each entry merges the rows of one CDR3 protein and shows their most common DNA and genes. It is TCRdb's table, rather than the study itself, that gives the V and J calls and clone size. The sample table lists 150,000 to 250,000 distinct CDR3 sequences, about 95% of them with a count of one. The ten largest clones add up to approximately 0.097% of the sample.

Peripheral blood CD8+ and CD4+ T cells from healthy donors, Susac syndrome patients and multiple sclerosis patients were profiled by high-throughput TCR beta sequencing. The multiple sclerosis controls were treatment-naive patients who had stable or active relapsing-remitting disease and met the revised McDonald criteria. Bulk CD8+ and CD4+ T cells were purified by magnetic negative isolation, whereas CD8+ TEMRA cells were enriched by FACS. Blood was collected in EDTA tubes and processed within 24 hours, with PBMCs isolated through density gradient centrifugation. PBMCs destined for TCR sequencing were cryopreserved in liquid nitrogen and later thawed in a 37 °C water bath. Purity of sorted or isolated CD4+, CD8+ and CD8+ TEMRA cells was at least 90%.

The chain joins TRBV12-3 or TRBV12-4 to TRBJ1-1, and TRBD1 may be the D gene, going by 5 matching bases. The TCR was taken from a human donor with multiple sclerosis. Material for sequencing was CD4+ T cells from PBMCs. The CDR3 has the sequence CASCWDLNTEAFF. The DNA sequence is TGTGCCAGCTGTTGGGACCTGAACACTGAAGCTTTCTTT.